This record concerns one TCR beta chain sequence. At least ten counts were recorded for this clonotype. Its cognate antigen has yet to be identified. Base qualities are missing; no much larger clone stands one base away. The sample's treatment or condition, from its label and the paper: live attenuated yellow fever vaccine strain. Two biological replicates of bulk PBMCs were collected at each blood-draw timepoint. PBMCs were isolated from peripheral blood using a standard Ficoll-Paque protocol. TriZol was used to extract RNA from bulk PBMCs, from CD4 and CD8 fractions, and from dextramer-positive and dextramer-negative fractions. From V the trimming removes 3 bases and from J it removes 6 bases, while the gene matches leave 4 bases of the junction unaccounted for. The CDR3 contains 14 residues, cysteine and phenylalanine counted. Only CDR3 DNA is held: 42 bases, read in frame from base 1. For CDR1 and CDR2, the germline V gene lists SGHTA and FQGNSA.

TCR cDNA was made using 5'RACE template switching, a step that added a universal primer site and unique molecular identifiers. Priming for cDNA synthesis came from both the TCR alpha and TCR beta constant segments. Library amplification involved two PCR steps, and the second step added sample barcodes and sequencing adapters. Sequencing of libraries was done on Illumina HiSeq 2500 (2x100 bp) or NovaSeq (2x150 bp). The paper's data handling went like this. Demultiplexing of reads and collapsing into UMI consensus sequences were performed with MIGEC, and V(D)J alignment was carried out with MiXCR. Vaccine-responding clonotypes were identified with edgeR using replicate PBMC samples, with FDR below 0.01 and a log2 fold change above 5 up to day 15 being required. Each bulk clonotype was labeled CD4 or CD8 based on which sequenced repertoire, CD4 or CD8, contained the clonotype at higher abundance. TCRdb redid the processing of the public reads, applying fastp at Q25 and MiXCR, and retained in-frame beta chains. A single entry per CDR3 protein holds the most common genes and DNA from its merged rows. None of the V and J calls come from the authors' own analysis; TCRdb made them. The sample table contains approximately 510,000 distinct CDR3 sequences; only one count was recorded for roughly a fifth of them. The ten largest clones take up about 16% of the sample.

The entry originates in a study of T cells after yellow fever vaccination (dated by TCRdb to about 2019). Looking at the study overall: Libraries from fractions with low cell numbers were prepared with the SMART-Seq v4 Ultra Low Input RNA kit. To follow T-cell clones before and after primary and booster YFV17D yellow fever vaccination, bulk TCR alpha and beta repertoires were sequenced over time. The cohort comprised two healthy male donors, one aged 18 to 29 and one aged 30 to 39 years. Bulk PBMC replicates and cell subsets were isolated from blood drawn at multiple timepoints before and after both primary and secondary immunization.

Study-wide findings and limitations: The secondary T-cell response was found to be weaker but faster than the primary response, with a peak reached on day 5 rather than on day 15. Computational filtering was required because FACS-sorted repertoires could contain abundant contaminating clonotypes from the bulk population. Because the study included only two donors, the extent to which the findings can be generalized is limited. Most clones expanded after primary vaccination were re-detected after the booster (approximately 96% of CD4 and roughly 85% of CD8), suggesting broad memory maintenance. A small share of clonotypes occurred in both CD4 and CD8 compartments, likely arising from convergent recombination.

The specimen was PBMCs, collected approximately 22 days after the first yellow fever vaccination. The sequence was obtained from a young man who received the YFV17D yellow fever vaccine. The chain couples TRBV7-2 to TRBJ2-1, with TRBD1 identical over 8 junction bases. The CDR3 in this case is CASSLDQGANEQFF. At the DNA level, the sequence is TGTGCCAGCAGCTTGGACCAGGGGGCCAATGAGCAGTTCTTC.